This T cell receptor beta chain was sequenced during a study of T cell clonality in common variable immunodeficiency. Control and CVID samples contributed equal amounts of genomic DNA. Assay used: immunoSEQ multiplex PCR; TCRdb lists only in-frame clones, some missing. Singletons are absent from the sample, which has roughly 60,000 clones. General study findings and limits: CVID subjects showed higher TCRbeta clonality than healthy controls. In common variable immunodeficiency, TCR beta chains reportedly carried fewer deletions and N-nucleotide insertions. CVID patient heterogeneity limited repertoire-clinical complication correlations.

The length of the CDR3 is 15 residues. CDR1 SEHNR and CDR2 FQNEAQ come from the germline V gene (reference sequence). Trimming shortened V by 3 bases and J by 6 bases, and 15 bases separated the two germline ends. This clone was recorded a few times. Its target is not known. With the read ending 3 residues before the CDR3 end, the germline J gene is used to fill in that end. The sequenced sample consisted of peripheral blood mononuclear cells. The V and J genes are TRBV7-9 and TRBJ1-3; D is perhaps TRBD1 (6 bases). The TCR sequence derives from a person aged 18 to 70 in good health. This CDR3 is CASSLRSGGENTIYF. Incomplete CDR3 DNA: TGTGCCAGCAGCTTGCGATCGGGGGGCGAAAACACC.